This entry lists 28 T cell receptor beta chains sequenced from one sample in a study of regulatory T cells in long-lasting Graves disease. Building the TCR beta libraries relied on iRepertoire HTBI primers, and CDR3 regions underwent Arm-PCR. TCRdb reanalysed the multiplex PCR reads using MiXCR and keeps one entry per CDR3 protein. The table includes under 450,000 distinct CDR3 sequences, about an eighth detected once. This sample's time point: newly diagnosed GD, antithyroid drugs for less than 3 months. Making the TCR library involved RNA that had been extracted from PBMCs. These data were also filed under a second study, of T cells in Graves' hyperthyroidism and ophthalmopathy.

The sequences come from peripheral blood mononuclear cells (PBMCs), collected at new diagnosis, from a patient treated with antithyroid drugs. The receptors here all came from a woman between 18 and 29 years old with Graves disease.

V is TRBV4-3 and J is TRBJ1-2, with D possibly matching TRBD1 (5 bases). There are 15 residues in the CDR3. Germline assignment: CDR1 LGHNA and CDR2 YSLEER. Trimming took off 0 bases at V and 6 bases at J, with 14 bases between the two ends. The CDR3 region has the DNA TGCGCCAGCAGCCAAGAGGAGGGCAGGGTTGATGGCTACACCTTC. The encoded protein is CASSQEEGRVDGYTF.

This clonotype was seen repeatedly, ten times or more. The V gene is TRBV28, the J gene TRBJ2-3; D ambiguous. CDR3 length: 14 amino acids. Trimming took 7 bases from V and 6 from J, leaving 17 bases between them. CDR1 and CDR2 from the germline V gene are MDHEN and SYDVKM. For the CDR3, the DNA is TGTGCCAGCAACGAACCCACCGGTTCCGATACGCAGTATTTT. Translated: CASNEPTGSDTQYF.

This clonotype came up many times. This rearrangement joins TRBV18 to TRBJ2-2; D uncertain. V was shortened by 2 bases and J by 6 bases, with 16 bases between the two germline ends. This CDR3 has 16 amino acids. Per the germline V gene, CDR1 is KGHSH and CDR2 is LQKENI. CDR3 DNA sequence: TGTGCCAGCTCACCAATGGCCCGCTCCTATTCCGGGGAGCTGTTTTTT. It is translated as CASSPMARSYSGELFF.

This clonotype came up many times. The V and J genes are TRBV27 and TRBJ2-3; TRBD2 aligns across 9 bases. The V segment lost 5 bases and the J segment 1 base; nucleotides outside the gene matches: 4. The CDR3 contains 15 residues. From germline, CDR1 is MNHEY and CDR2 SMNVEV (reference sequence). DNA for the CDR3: TGTGCCAGCAGTCCCGCGGGGGGGGGCACAGATACGCAGTATTTT. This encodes CASSPAGGGTDTQYF.

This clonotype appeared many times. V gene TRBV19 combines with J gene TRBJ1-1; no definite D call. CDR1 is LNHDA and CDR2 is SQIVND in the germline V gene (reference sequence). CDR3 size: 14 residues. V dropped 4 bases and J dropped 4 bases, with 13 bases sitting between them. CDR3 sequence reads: CASSRFYSSTEAFF. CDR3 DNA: TGTGCCAGTAGTAGATTTTACAGTTCCACTGAAGCTTTCTTT. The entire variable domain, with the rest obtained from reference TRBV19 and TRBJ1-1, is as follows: DGGITQSPKYLFRKEGQNVTLSCEQNLNHDAMYWYRQDPGQGLRLIYYSQIVNDFQKGDIAEGYSVSREKKESFPLTVTSAQKNPTAFYLCASSRFYSSTEAFFGQGTRLTVV.

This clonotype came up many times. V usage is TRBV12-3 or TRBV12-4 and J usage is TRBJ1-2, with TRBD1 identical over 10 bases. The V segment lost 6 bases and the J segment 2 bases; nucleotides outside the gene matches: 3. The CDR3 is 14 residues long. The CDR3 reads CASRPGQGNYGYTF. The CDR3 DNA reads TGTGCCAGCAGACCGGGACAGGGGAACTATGGCTACACCTTC.

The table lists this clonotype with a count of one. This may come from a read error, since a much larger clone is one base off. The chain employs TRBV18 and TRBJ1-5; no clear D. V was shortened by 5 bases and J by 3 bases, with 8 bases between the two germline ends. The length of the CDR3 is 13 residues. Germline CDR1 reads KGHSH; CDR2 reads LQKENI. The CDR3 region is CASSGLDNQPQHF. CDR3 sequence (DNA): TGTGCCAGCTCAGGACTCGACAATCAGCCCCAGCATTTT.

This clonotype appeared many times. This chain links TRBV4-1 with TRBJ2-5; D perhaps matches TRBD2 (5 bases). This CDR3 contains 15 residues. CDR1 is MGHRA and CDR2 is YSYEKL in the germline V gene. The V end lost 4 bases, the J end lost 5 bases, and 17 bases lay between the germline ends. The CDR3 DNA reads TGCGCCAGCAGCCGATGGGAACGGGGAAGGGAGACCCAGTACTTC. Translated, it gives CASSRWERGRETQYF.

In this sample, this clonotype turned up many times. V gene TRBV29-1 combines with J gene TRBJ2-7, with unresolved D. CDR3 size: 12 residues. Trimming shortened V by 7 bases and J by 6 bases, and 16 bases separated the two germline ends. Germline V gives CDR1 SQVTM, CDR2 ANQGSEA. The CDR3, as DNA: TGCAGCGCTTCTACTGGACCTTCCGAGCAGTACTTC. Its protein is CSASTGPSEQYF.

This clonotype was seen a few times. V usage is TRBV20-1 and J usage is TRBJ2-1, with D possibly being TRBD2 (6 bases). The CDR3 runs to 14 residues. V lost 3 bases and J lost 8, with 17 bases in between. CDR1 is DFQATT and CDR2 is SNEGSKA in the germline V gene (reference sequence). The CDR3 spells CSASRGARTYEQFF. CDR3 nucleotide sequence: TGCAGTGCTAGTCGCGGGGCCCGCACGTATGAGCAGTTCTTC.

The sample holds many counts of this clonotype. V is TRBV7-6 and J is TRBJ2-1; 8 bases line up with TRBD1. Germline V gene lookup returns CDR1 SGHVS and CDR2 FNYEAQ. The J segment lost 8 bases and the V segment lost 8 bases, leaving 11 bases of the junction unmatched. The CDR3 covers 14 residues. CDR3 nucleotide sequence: TGTGCCAGCGCCCGGACAGGGCGCTGGGATGAGCAGTTCTTC. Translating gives CASARTGRWDEQFF.

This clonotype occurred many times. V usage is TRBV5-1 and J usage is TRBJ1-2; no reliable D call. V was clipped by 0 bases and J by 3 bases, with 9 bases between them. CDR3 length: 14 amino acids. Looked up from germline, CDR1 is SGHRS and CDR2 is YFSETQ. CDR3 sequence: CASSLANRDYGYTF. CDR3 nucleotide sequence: TGCGCCAGCAGCTTGGCCAACAGAGACTATGGCTACACCTTC. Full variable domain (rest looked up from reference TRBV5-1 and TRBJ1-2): KAGVTQTPRYLIKTRGQQVTLSCSPISGHRSVSWYQQTPGQGLQFLFEYFSETQRNKGNFPGRFSGRQFSNSRSEMNVSTLELGDSALYLCASSLANRDYGYTFGSGTRLTVV.

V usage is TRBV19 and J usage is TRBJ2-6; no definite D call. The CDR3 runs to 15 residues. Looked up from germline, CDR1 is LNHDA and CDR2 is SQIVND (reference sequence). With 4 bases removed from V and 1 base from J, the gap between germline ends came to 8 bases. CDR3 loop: CASSTQSSGANVLTF. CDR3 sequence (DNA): TGTGCCAGTAGTACGCAGTCGTCTGGGGCCAACGTCCTGACTTTC.

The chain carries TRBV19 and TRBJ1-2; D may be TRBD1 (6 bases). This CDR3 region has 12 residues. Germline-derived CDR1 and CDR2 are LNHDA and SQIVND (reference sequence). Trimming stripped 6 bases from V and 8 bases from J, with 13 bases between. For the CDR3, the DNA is TGTGCCAGTAGACGACAGGCCGAAGGCTACACCTTC. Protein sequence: CASRRQAEGYTF.

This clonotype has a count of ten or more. The CDR3 sequence is CASSGWGDNEQFF. The CDR3 region has the DNA TGTGCCAGCAGTGGATGGGGAGACAATGAGCAGTTCTTC. The chain couples TRBV25-1 to TRBJ2-1; the D gene is possibly TRBD2 (5 bases). The CDR3 runs to 13 residues. Germline loops: CDR1 MGHDK, CDR2 SYGVNS. The V end lost 4 bases, the J end lost 5 bases, and 9 bases lay between the germline ends.

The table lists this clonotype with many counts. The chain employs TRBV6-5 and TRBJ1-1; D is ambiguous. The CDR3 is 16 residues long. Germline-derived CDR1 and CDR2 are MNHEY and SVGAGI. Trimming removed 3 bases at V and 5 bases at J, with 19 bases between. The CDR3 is CASSYFFGRRSTEAFF. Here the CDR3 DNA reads TGTGCCAGCAGTTATTTCTTCGGGCGGAGGTCGACTGAAGCTTTCTTT.

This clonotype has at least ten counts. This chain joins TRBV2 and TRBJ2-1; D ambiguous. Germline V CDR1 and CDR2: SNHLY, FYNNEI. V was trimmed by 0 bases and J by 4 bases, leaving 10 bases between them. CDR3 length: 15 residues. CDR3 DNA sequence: TGTGCCAGCAGTGAAGCAGGGCAGGCTTACAATGAGCAGTTCTTC. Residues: CASSEAGQAYNEQFF.

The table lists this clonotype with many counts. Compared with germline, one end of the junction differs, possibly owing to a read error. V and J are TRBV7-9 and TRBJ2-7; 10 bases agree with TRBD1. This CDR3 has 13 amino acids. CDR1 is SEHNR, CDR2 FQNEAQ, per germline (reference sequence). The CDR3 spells CASSWGQGRPTFF. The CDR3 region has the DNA TGTGCCAGCAGCTGGGGACAGGGGCGTCCAACCTTCTTC.

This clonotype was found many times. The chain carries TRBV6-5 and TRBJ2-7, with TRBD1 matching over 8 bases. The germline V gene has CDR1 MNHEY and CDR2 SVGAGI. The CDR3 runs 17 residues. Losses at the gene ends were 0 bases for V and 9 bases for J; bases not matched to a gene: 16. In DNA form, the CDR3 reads TGTGCCAGCAGTTACTCCGGGCCCTCGCGGACAGGGAGCGCGCAGTACTTC. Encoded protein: CASSYSGPSRTGSAQYF.

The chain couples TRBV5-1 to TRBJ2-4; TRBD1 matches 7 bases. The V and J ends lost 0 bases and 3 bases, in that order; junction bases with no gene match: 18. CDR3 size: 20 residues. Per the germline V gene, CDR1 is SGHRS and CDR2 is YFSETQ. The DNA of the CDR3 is TGCGCCAGCAGCTTGGAGGGACAGATGGAATTTTATAGCCTCAAAAACATTCAGTACTTC. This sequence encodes CASSLEGQMEFYSLKNIQYF.

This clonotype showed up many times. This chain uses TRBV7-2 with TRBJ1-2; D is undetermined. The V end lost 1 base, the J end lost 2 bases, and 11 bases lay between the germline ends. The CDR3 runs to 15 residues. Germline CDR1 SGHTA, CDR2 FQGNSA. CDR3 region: CASSLEYSTNYGYTF. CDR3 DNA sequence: TGTGCCAGCAGCTTAGAGTACAGCACCAACTATGGCTACACCTTC.

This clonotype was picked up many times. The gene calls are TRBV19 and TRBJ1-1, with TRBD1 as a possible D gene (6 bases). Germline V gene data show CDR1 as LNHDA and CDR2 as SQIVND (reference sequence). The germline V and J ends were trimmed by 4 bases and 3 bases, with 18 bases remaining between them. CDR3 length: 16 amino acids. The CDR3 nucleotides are TGTGCCAGTAGTAGGGGTACAGGGTCGAGGCACACTGAAGCTTTCTTT. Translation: CASSRGTGSRHTEAFF.

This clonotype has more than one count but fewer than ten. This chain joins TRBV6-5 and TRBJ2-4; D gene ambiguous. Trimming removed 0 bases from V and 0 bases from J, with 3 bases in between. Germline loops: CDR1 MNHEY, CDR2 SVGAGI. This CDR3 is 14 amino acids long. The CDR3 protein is CASSYSGAKNIQYF. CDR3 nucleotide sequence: TGTGCCAGCAGTTACTCTGGAGCCAAAAACATTCAGTACTTC.

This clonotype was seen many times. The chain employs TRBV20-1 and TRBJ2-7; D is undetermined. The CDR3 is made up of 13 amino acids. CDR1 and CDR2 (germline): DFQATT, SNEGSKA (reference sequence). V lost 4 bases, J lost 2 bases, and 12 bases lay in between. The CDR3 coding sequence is TGCAGTGCTAACGTCGGGCAGCCCTACGAGCAGTACTTC. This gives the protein CSANVGQPYEQYF.

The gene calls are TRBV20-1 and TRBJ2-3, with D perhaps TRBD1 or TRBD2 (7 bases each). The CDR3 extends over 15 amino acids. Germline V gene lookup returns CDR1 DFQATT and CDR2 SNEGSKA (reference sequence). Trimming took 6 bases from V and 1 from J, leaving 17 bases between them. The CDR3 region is CSAQGGGKGTDTQYF. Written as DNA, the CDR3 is TGCAGTGCCCAGGGGGGGGGGAAGGGCACAGATACGCAGTATTTT.

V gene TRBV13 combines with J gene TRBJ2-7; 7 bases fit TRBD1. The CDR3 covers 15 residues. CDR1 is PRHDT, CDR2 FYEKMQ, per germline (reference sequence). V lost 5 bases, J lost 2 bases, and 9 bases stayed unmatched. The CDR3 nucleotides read TGTGCCAGCAGCCCCGACAGACAGGGCACCTACGAGCAGTACTTC. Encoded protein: CASSPDRQGTYEQYF.

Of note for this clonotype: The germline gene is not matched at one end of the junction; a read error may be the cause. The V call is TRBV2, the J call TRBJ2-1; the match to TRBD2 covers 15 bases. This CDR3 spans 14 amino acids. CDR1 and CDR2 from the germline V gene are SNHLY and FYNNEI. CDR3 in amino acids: CASTPGTSGGPASF. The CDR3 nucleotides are TGTGCCAGCACTCCCGGGACTAGCGGGGGGCCTGCCTCCTTC.

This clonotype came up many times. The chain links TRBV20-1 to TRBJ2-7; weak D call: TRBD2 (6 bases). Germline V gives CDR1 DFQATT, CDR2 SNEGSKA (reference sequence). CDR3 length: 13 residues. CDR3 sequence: CTVAGIADYEQYF. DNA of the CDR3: TGCACCGTAGCAGGAATAGCGGACTACGAGCAGTACTTC.